These 30 T cell receptor beta chains originate from one sample sequenced in a study of beta chain features in type 1 diabetes. Expressed TCRB transcripts were sequenced after all isolated RNA was converted to cDNA. Sequenced by immunoSEQ multiplex PCR; TCRdb stores in-frame clones only, minus some. Found here are about 180,000 clones, about an eighth of them singletons; the top ten hold 0.6% to 0.8%. Material: central memory CD4+ T cells from blood. The source is a woman aged 18-29 years in good health.

This clone was counted between two and nine times. The chain employs TRBV29-1 and TRBJ1-3; no firm D call. The CDR3 has 14 residues. V dropped 5 bases and J dropped 0 bases, with 11 bases sitting between them. The germline V gene encodes CDR1 SQVTM and CDR2 ANQGSEA. CDR3 in DNA: TGCAGCGTTTACACCCGACACTCTGGAAACACCATATATTTT. It encodes CSVYTRHSGNTIYF.

This clone was counted only a few times. The V gene is TRBV2, the J gene TRBJ2-2; perhaps TRBD1 as D (5 bases). The V end lost 7 bases, the J end lost 7 bases, and 16 bases lay between the germline ends. The CDR3 is made up of 14 amino acids. CDR1 is SNHLY and CDR2 is FYNNEI in the germline V gene. The CDR3 loop is CASKAGYSGGELFF. CDR3 bases: TGTGCCAGCAAGGCAGGGTACTCTGGCGGGGAGCTGTTTTTT.

There are a few counts of this clone. CDR3 sequence (DNA): TGTGCCAGCAGACCAGGGGAAGTAGAGACCCAGTACTTC. It encodes CASRPGEVETQYF. This chain links TRBV7-2 with TRBJ2-5; D is possibly TRBD1 (6 bases). Germline assignment: CDR1 SGHTA and CDR2 FQGNSA. The CDR3 spans 13 residues. V lost 6 bases and J 4 bases, leaving 12 bases between the germline ends. The entire variable domain, with the rest obtained from reference TRBV7-2 and TRBJ2-5, is as follows: GAGVSQSPSNKVTEKGKDVELRCDPISGHTALYWYRQSLGQGLEFLIYFQGNSAPDKSGLPSDRFSAERTGGSVSTLTIQRTQQEDSAVYLCASRPGEVETQYFGPGTRLLVL.

The V and J genes are TRBV20-1 and TRBJ1-1; D is ambiguous. CDR3 length equals 11 residues. V shed 1 base and J shed 9 bases, with 9 bases lying between them. The germline CDR1 and CDR2 sequences are DFQATT and SNEGSKA (reference sequence). For the CDR3, the DNA is TGCAGTGCTAGAGTAATACTACAAGCTTTCTTT. Protein product: CSARVILQAFF.

This clone was seen at least ten times. In nucleotides, the CDR3 is TGTGCCAGCAGCTTAACCCGAGCGGGAATAGGCAATGAGCAGTTCTTC. Residues: CASSLTRAGIGNEQFF. J is TRBJ2-1 and V is TRBV7-9, with 7 bases identical to TRBD2. The CDR3 has 16 amino acids. J lost 6 bases, V lost 2 bases, and 10 bases had no gene match. CDR1 is SEHNR, CDR2 FQNEAQ, per germline (reference sequence).

This clone has more than one count but fewer than ten. This chain links TRBV9 with TRBJ2-5, with 7 bases fitting TRBD2. This CDR3 has 15 amino acids. Germline V gene data show CDR1 as SGDLS and CDR2 as YYNGEE. Trimming cost V 4 bases and J 3 bases; bases outside gene matches: 9. CDR3 nucleotide sequence: TGTGCCAGCAGCAGATCATCTAGCGGAGAAGAGACCCAGTACTTC. Amino acid sequence: CASSRSSSGEETQYF.

This clone has only a few counts. CDR3 region: CATSMDRDIQPQHF. CDR3 in DNA: TGTGCCACCAGCATGGACAGGGATATCCAGCCCCAGCATTTT. V gene TRBV15 combines with J gene TRBJ1-5; 8 bases map to TRBD1. The V gene end was trimmed by 4 bases and the J gene end by 7 bases; junction bases not matched to a gene: 6. Germline CDR1 reads LNHNV; CDR2 reads YYDKDF (reference sequence). The CDR3 is 14 residues long.

This clone has just a few counts. The genes are TRBV30 and TRBJ1-5; D possibly corresponds to TRBD1 (6 bases). The V gene's germline CDR1 is GTSNPN and CDR2 SVGIG (reference sequence). The CDR3 is 13 amino acids. Trimming shortened V by 5 bases and J by 4 bases, and 12 bases separated the two germline ends. CDR3 DNA sequence: TGTGCCTGGCAGGGGTTCGGGAATCAGCCCCAGCATTTT. Translation: CAWQGFGNQPQHF.

The chain combines TRBV4-2 with TRBJ1-5, with TRBD1 matching 11 bases. From germline, CDR1 is LGHNA and CDR2 YNFKEQ. J was trimmed by 6 bases and V by 1 base; bases with no gene match: 11. The CDR3 is 18 residues long. CDR3 coding DNA: TGTGCCAGCAGCCAAGTTGGCGCTGGCGGGACAGGGGGTCAGCCCCAGCATTTT. Its protein product is CASSQVGAGGTGGQPQHF.

This clone came up a few times. V usage is TRBV28 and J usage is TRBJ1-5, with a tentative D call TRBD1 (6 bases). Germline V gene lookup returns CDR1 MDHEN and CDR2 SYDVKM. The CDR3 has 16 residues. V lost 5 bases and J 8 bases, leaving 22 bases between the germline ends. The CDR3 sequence: CASSPPYRDPPKPQHF. In DNA form, the CDR3 reads TGTGCCAGCAGTCCCCCATACAGGGATCCCCCCAAGCCCCAGCATTTT.

This chain links TRBV11-2 with TRBJ2-7; 15 bases match TRBD2. Per the germline V gene, CDR1 is SGHAT and CDR2 is FQNNGV. The CDR3 consists of 19 residues. V lost 5 bases, J lost 0 bases, and 11 bases stayed unmatched. CDR3 protein: CASSPTGTSGRSYSYEQYF. The CDR3 DNA is TGTGCCAGCAGCCCTACCGGGACTAGCGGGAGGTCATACTCCTACGAGCAGTACTTC.

A few counts support this clone. The chain combines TRBV5-1 with TRBJ2-5; 10 bases match TRBD1. The CDR3 spans 16 residues. With V trimmed by 0 bases and J by 6 bases, 8 bases remained unmatched. The germline gives CDR1 SGHRS, CDR2 YFSETQ. In DNA, the CDR3 is TGCGCCAGCAGCTTGGCAGACCGGGACAGGGGAAAGACCCAGTACTTC. Protein product: CASSLADRDRGKTQYF.

This clone has a handful of counts. The rearrangement uses TRBV13 and TRBJ2-5; 8 nucleotides match TRBD1. The CDR3 length is 13 residues. Trimming removed 3 bases from V and 5 bases from J; junction bases left unmatched: 2. Germline loops: CDR1 PRHDT, CDR2 FYEKMQ (reference sequence). The CDR3 reads CASSFSGGETQYF. CDR3 bases: TGTGCCAGCAGCTTCTCAGGGGGCGAGACCCAGTACTTC.

V and J are TRBV30 and TRBJ2-1; 9 bases are a match to TRBD2. With 1 base clipped from V and 7 bases from J, the junction kept 11 bases outside the gene matches. The CDR3 spans 16 residues. Germline lookup yields CDR1 GTSNPN and CDR2 SVGIG (reference sequence). DNA of the CDR3: TGTGCCTGGAGTGAGTCGCTAGCGGGATCGTGGAATGAGCAGTTCTTC. Translation gives CAWSESLAGSWNEQFF.

V usage is TRBV5-6 and J usage is TRBJ2-1; no reliable D call. The CDR3 covers 14 residues. Trimming took off 4 bases at V and 4 bases at J, with 12 bases between the two ends. From germline, CDR1 is SGHDT and CDR2 YYEEEE. The chain's CDR3 is CASSKPTTYNEQFF. For the CDR3, the DNA is TGTGCCAGCAGCAAACCGACAACTTACAATGAGCAGTTCTTC.

This clone was detected only a few times. The chain employs TRBV7-9 and TRBJ2-5; TRBD1 agrees at 8 bases. The CDR3 runs to 14 residues. V gave up 0 bases and J gave up 4 bases; unmatched junction bases: 1. Germline V gives CDR1 SEHNR, CDR2 FQNEAQ (reference sequence). In DNA form, the CDR3 reads TGTGCCAGCAGCTTAGCGACAGGGGTAGAGACCCAGTACTTC. Protein sequence: CASSLATGVETQYF.

The V call is TRBV28, the J call TRBJ1-4; D possibly corresponds to TRBD1 (6 bases). From germline, CDR1 is MDHEN and CDR2 SYDVKM. CDR3 length: 16 amino acids. Trimming took 2 bases from V and 8 from J, leaving 18 bases between them. For the CDR3, the DNA is TGTGCCAGCAGTTTAGTGGCCGCAGGGGAGCGCGAAAAACTGTTTTTT. Its translation is CASSLVAAGEREKLFF.

This chain links TRBV30 with TRBJ1-2, with D unclear. Germline V gene sequence: CDR1 GTSNPN, CDR2 SVGIG (reference sequence). The CDR3 contains 11 residues. Between the trimmed V and J ends, which lost 5 bases and 12 bases, there was a span of 16 bases. The CDR3 DNA sequence: TGTGCCTGGGCTAAGGCGGCGCTTAACACCTTC. Protein: CAWAKAALNTF.

The rearrangement uses TRBV10-3 and TRBJ2-5; TRBD1 matches at 7 bases. The CDR3 covers 14 residues. Germline CDR1 is ENHRY and CDR2 is SYGVKD. The ends lost 3 bases at V and 5 bases at J; junction bases unmatched: 6. As DNA, the CDR3 is TGTGCCATCAGTGAAGCAGGGGGTGGCGAGACCCAGTACTTC. Protein: CAISEAGGGETQYF.

This chain joins TRBV7-7 and TRBJ2-5; TRBD1 might be the D (5 bases). Germline V lookup: CDR1 SSHAT, CDR2 FNYEAQ (reference sequence). CDR3 length equals 15 residues. Trimming stripped 2 bases from V and 2 bases from J, with 12 bases between. CDR3 bases: TGTGCCAGCAGCTTACTAGGGGCGGAACAAGAGACCCAGTACTTC. It yields the protein CASSLLGAEQETQYF.

The CDR3 region is CASSLGRLALSSYEQYF. CDR3 nucleotides: TGTGCCAGCAGCTTAGGCCGCCTAGCGTTGAGCTCCTACGAGCAGTACTTC. This chain connects TRBV7-8 to TRBJ2-7, with a weak D call TRBD2 (6 bases). From germline, CDR1 is SGHVS and CDR2 FQNEAQ. Trimming shortened V by 1 base and J by 0 bases, and 16 bases separated the two germline ends. The CDR3 sequence is 17 residues long.

This rearrangement joins TRBV10-3 to TRBJ2-1; 7 nucleotides match TRBD2. The V and J ends lost 2 bases and 5 bases, in that order; junction bases with no gene match: 6. CDR3 length equals 15 residues. Germline CDR1 and CDR2: ENHRY and SYGVKD. CDR3 sequence (DNA): TGTGCCATCAGTGAGACCTTGGGAGGGGACAATGAGCAGTTCTTC. As protein: CAISETLGGDNEQFF.

This clone came up a few times. One junction end does not reproduce the germline sequence, and a read error may be involved. The chain joins TRBV7-2 to TRBJ2-7, with D tentatively TRBD1 (5 bases). CDR1 and CDR2 (germline): SGHTA, FQGNSA. The CDR3 covers 16 residues. CDR3 loop: CASSQGVTGGSYEQYF. As DNA, the CDR3 is TGCGCCAGCAGCCAAGGGGTCACAGGCGGCTCCTACGAGCAGTACTTC.

This clone turned up a few times. The rearrangement joins TRBV11-2 to TRBJ2-1, with TRBD2 identical over 12 bases. V was pared by 1 base and J by 8 bases, with 12 bases of the junction left unmatched. The CDR3 totals 18 residues. Germline lookup yields CDR1 SGHAT and CDR2 FQNNGV. CDR3 sequence (DNA): TGTGCCAGCAGCTTAGGATTGGCTAGCGGGAGGGGCCCAGATGAGCAGTTCTTC. As protein: CASSLGLASGRGPDEQFF.

This clone has only a few counts. A far larger clone is a single base away, which makes a read error likely. At the DNA level, this CDR3 is encoded by other sequences in the same sample as well. The chain has TRBV7-9 and TRBJ2-7; 7 nucleotides agree with TRBD2. Germline CDR1 SEHNR, CDR2 FQNEAQ (reference sequence). Unmatched junction bases numbered 8, after V lost 3 bases and J lost 6 bases. This CDR3 spans 14 amino acids. The CDR3 region is CASSLGDYKVEQYF. CDR3 sequence (DNA): TGTGCCAGCAGCTTGGGGGACTATAAAGTCGAGCAGTACTTC.

V gene TRBV2 combines with J gene TRBJ2-1; D not resolved. The germline V gene has CDR1 SNHLY and CDR2 FYNNEI. This CDR3 comprises 13 residues. Trimming cost V 5 bases and J 4 bases, with 9 bases left between them. Here the CDR3 reads CASSKTGYNEQFF. CDR3 coding DNA: TGTGCCAGCAGTAAGACGGGTTACAATGAGCAGTTCTTC.

The sample holds a few counts of this clone. The rearrangement joins TRBV2 to TRBJ1-1; D uncertain. CDR3 length: 13 amino acids. Germline assignment: CDR1 SNHLY and CDR2 FYNNEI. V gave up 4 bases and J gave up 1 base, with 7 bases separating them. CDR3 bases: TGTGCCAGCAGTGGATCAGGGAACACTGAAGCTTTCTTT. Translated, it gives CASSGSGNTEAFF.

The rearrangement links TRBV9 to TRBJ2-2; no definite D call. Germline loops: CDR1 SGDLS, CDR2 YYNGEE. The V end was cut by 0 bases, the J end by 1 base, with 7 bases between. The CDR3 sequence is 15 residues long. The CDR3 DNA is TGTGCCAGCAGCGTAGGCCAGCGGAACACCGGGGAGCTGTTTTTT. Amino acid sequence: CASSVGQRNTGELFF.

This chain uses TRBV2 with TRBJ2-6, with D perhaps TRBD1 (6 bases). The CDR3 contains 15 residues. Trimming shortened V by 7 bases and J by 0 bases, and 10 bases separated the two germline ends. Germline assignment: CDR1 SNHLY and CDR2 FYNNEI. CDR3 DNA: TGTGCCAGCACTTTACAGGGCTCTGGGGCCAACGTCCTGACTTTC. Its translation is CASTLQGSGANVLTF.

This clone was seen more than once but under ten times. The sample carries other DNA sequences with the same CDR3. The chain joins TRBV19 to TRBJ1-1, with D possibly TRBD1 on 6 matching bases. Trimming took 6 bases from V and 0 from J, leaving 8 bases between them. The CDR3 is made up of 13 amino acids. CDR1 is LNHDA and CDR2 is SQIVND in the germline V gene (reference sequence). The CDR3 loop is CASRQGLNTEAFF. As DNA, the CDR3 is TGTGCCAGTAGACAGGGCCTGAACACTGAAGCTTTCTTT.